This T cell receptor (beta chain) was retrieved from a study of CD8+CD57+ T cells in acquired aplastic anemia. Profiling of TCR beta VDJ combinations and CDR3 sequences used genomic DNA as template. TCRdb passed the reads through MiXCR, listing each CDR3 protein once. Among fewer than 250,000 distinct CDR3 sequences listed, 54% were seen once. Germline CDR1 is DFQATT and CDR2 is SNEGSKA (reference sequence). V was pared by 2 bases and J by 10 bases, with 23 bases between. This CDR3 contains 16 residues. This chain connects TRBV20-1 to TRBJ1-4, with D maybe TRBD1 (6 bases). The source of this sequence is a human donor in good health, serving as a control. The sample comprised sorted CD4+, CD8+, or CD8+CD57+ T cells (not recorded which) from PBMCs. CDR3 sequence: CSARIGGRSLLGKLFF. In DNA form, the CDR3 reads TGCAGTGCTAGAATCGGGGGGCGTAGTTTGTTGGGAAAACTGTTTTTT.